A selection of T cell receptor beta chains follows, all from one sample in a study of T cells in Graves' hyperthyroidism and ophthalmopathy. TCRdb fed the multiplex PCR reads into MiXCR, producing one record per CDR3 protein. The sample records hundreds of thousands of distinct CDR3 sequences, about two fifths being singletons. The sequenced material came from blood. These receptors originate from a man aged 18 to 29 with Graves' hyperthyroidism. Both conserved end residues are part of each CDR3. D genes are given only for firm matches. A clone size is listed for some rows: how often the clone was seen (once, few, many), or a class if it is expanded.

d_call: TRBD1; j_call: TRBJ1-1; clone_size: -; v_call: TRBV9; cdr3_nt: TGTGCCAGCAGCGTAGTTGGGGACAGATTGAACACTGAAGCTTTCTTT; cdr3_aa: CASSVVGDRLNTEAFF
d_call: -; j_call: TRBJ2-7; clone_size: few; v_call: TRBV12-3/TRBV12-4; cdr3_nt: TGTGCCAGCAGTTCGGTCAGGGGTATGGACGAGCAGTACTTC; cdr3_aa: CASSSVRGMDEQYF
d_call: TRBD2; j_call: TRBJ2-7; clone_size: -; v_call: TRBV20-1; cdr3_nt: TGCAGTGCTAGAGGACTAGCGGGAGGGCCGAGGACCTACGAGCAGTACTTC; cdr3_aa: CSARGLAGGPRTYEQYF
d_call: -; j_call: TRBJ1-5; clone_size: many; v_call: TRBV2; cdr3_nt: TGTGCCAGCACGAATGGGGGACTAAGCAATCAGCCCCAGCATTTT; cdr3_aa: CASTNGGLSNQPQHF
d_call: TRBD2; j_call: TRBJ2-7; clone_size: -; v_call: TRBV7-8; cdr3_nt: TGTGCCAGCAGCTTAATGATTTTCGGGGGGGTCCACGAGCAGTACTTC; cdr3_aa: CASSLMIFGGVHEQYF
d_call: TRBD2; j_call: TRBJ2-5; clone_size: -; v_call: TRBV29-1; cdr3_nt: TGCAGCGTAGCTAGCGGTGGGATATTCGAGACCCAGTACTTC; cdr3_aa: CSVASGGIFETQYF
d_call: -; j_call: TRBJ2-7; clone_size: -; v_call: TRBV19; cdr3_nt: TGTGCCAGTAGTATAGTCGGGACACCGTCCTACGAGCAGTACTTC; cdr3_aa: CASSIVGTPSYEQYF
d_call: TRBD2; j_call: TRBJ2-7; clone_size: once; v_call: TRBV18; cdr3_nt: TGTGCCAGCTCACCGGTGGGCCTAGCGGAAGAGTACTTC; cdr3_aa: CASSPVGLAEEYF
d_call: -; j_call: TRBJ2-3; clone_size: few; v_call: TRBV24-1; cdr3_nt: TGTGCCACCAGTGATTCTCAGGGGACTTACACAGATACGCAGTATTTT; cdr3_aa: CATSDSQGTYTDTQYF
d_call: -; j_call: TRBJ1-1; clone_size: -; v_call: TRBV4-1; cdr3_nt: TGCGCCAGCAGCCACGGAGTGGTCGCCCTGAACACTGAAGCTTTCTTT; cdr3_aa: CASSHGVVALNTEAFF
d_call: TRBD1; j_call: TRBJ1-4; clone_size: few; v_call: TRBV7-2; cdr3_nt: TGTGCCAGCAGCTCCAGACAGGGTGGAACTAATGAAAAACTGTTTTTT; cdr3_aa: CASSSRQGGTNEKLFF
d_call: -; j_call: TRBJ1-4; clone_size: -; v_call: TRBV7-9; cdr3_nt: TGTGCCAGCAGCCGCTTGAGGGCCAGTAATGAAAAACTGTTTTTT; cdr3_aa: CASSRLRASNEKLFF